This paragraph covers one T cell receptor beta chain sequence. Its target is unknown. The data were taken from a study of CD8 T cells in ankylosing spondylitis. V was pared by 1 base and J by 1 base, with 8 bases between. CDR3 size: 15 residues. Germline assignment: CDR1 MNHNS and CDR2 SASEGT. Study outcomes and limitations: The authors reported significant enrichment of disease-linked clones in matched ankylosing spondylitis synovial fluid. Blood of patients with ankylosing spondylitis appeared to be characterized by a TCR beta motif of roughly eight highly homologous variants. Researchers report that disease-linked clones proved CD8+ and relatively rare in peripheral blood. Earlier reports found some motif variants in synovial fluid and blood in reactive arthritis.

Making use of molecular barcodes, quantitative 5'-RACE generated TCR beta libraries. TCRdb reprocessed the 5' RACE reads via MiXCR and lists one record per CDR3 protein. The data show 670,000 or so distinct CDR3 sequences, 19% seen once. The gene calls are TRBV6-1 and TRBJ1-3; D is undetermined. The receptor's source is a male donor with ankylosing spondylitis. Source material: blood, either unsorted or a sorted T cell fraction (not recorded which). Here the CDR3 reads CASSEGSRSGNTIYF. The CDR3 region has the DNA TGTGCCAGCAGTGAAGGGTCCCGATCTGGAAACACCATATATTTT.